Below, 14 T cell receptor beta chains from the same sample are listed, as sequenced in a study of blood T cell repertoires in COVID-19. Libraries were prepared by immunoSEQ multiplex PCR; TCRdb keeps only in-frame clonotypes and omits some of them. The table has roughly 160,000 clones, more than 75% seen once. Material: peripheral blood. The origin of the receptors is a woman in her forties or fifties with COVID-19, enrolled during active disease.

V usage is TRBV28 and J usage is TRBJ1-6; perhaps TRBD1 as D (6 bases). CDR3 length equals 17 residues. The V gene's germline CDR1 is MDHEN and CDR2 SYDVKM. Trimming removed 4 bases at V and 0 bases at J, with 13 bases between. The chain's CDR3 is CASSYRVASSYNSPLHF. The DNA of the CDR3 is TGTGCCAGCAGTTACAGGGTAGCAAGCTCCTATAATTCACCCCTCCACTTT.

The chain carries TRBV19 and TRBJ1-5; a possible D gene is TRBD1 (6 bases). Trimming removed 6 bases from V and 4 bases from J, with 19 bases in between. This CDR3 spans 16 amino acids. Germline CDR1 and CDR2: LNHDA and SQIVND (reference sequence). The CDR3, as DNA: TGTGCCAGTAGCAAAAAACAGGGTGGAGGTAATCAGCCCCAGCATTTT. This encodes CASSKKQGGGNQPQHF.

About this clone: The same CDR3 can be traced to other DNA sequences in this sample. This chain joins TRBV5-1 and TRBJ2-3; 9 nucleotides match TRBD2. This CDR3 has 15 residues. Germline V lookup: CDR1 SGHRS, CDR2 YFSETQ. Losses at the gene ends were 4 bases for V and 0 bases for J; bases not matched to a gene: 3. CDR3: CASSLAGRSTDTQYF. CDR3 coding DNA: TGCGCCAGCAGCCTAGCGGGGCGAAGCACAGATACGCAGTATTTT.

The rearrangement links TRBV5-4 to TRBJ2-2; 16 bases line up with TRBD2. The germline CDR1 and CDR2 sequences are SGHNT and YYREEE (reference sequence). The CDR3 is 19 amino acids. V lost 4 bases, J lost 4 bases, and 10 bases stayed unmatched. The CDR3 reads CASSPGTSGGAFPTGELFF. CDR3 nucleotides: TGTGCCAGCAGCCCCGGGACTAGCGGGGGGGCCTTCCCCACCGGGGAGCTGTTTTTT.

The chain is built from TRBV30 and TRBJ1-5; D not resolved. CDR1 is GTSNPN, CDR2 SVGIG, per germline (reference sequence). The CDR3 has 13 amino acids. The germline V and J ends were trimmed by 1 base and 5 bases, with 9 bases remaining between them. This CDR3 is CAWSGTRDQPQHF. The CDR3 DNA reads as TGTGCCTGGAGTGGGACGCGGGATCAGCCCCAGCATTTT.

This clone was picked up a small number of times. The chain recombines TRBV6-6 with TRBJ1-4; no reliable D call. The CDR3 loop spans 15 amino acids. In germline, CDR1 is MNHNY, CDR2 SVGAGI (reference sequence). V was pared by 2 bases and J by 4 bases, with 11 bases between. The DNA for the CDR3 is TGTGCCAGCAGTTACCATGCGGGTCGTAATGAAAAACTGTTTTTT. This codes for CASSYHAGRNEKLFF.

The rearrangement links TRBV11-2 to TRBJ1-2; D not certain. The CDR3 has 13 residues. Looked up from germline, CDR1 is SGHAT and CDR2 is FQNNGV. Trimming took off 0 bases at V and 4 bases at J, with 6 bases between the two ends. The CDR3 DNA reads as TGTGCCAGCAGCTTAGATTTGGCCTATGGCTACACCTTC. Protein product: CASSLDLAYGYTF.

This clone came up once. The V call is TRBV5-4, the J call TRBJ1-1, with D perhaps TRBD1 (6 bases). With 4 bases removed from V and 1 base from J, the gap between germline ends came to 14 bases. The length of the CDR3 is 15 residues. The V gene's germline CDR1 is SGHNT and CDR2 YYREEE (reference sequence). In DNA form, the CDR3 reads TGTGCCAGCAGCCTACCCGGGACATCGAACACTGAAGCTTTCTTT. It encodes CASSLPGTSNTEAFF.

The chain employs TRBV5-6 and TRBJ1-5, with D possibly TRBD1 on 6 matching bases. The germline gives CDR1 SGHDT, CDR2 YYEEEE. Trimming stripped 1 base from V and 3 bases from J, with 11 bases between. This CDR3 comprises 15 residues. The CDR3 DNA follows: TGTGCCAGCAGCTTGTGGACAGTGCCCAATCAGCCCCAGCATTTT. It encodes CASSLWTVPNQPQHF. The full variable domain, completed using reference TRBV5-6 and TRBJ1-5, is DAGVTQSPTHLIKTRGQQVTLRCSPKSGHDTVSWYQQALGQGPQFIFQYYEEEERQRGNFPDRFSGHQFPNYSSELNVNALLLGDSALYLCASSLWTVPNQPQHFGDGTRLSIL.

The J gene is TRBJ1-4, the V gene TRBV4-2, with D possibly being TRBD1 (5 bases). The CDR3 extends over 17 amino acids. Trimming removed 0 bases from V and 3 bases from J, with 14 bases in between. The germline V gene has CDR1 LGHNA and CDR2 YNFKEQ. CDR3 residues: CASSQDGRGVANEKLFF. CDR3 nucleotides: TGTGCCAGCAGCCAAGATGGACGGGGGGTGGCTAATGAAAAACTGTTTTTT.

The rearrangement links TRBV5-1 to TRBJ1-1, with 7 positions matching TRBD1. CDR3 length: 17 residues. With 0 bases clipped from V and 5 bases from J, the junction kept 13 bases outside the gene matches. In germline, CDR1 is SGHRS, CDR2 YFSETQ. CDR3 sequence: CASSLGAGGQRLTEAFF. CDR3 bases: TGCGCCAGCAGCTTGGGTGCCGGGGGACAGAGACTTACTGAAGCTTTCTTT.

The V and J genes are TRBV29-1 and TRBJ1-3, with D unclear. With 3 bases removed from V and 1 base from J, the gap between germline ends came to 13 bases. In germline, CDR1 is SQVTM, CDR2 ANQGSEA. The CDR3 totals 15 residues. The CDR3 region has the DNA TGCAGCGTTGATTCAGTGTCGGGTTCTGGAAACACCATATATTTT. It yields the protein CSVDSVSGSGNTIYF. The full variable domain, rest sourced from reference TRBV29-1 and TRBJ1-3, is SAVISQKPSRDICQRGTSLTIQCQVDSQVTMMFWYRQQPGQSLTLIATANQGSEATYESGFVIDKFPISRPNLTFSTLTVSNMSPEDSSIYLCSVDSVSGSGNTIYFGEGSWLTVV.

V gene TRBV7-3 combines with J gene TRBJ2-1; tentative D call: TRBD1 (6 bases). Trimming pared 5 bases from V and 0 bases from J, leaving 11 bases between. The CDR3 contains 15 residues. Germline values: CDR1 SGHTA, CDR2 FQGTGA. CDR3 in amino acids: CASSPLGASYNEQFF. The CDR3 nucleotides read TGTGCCAGCAGCCCATTGGGGGCCTCCTACAATGAGCAGTTCTTC.

This sequence joins TRBV5-4 and TRBJ1-6; the D is unclear. The CDR3 is made up of 16 amino acids. Trimming pared 0 bases from V and 10 bases from J, leaving 17 bases between. Germline V gene sequence: CDR1 SGHNT, CDR2 YYREEE (reference sequence). The CDR3 DNA follows: TGTGCCAGCAGCTTGGAGGCTCTGGGCGGGCGGTCACCCCTCCACTTT. Translation gives CASSLEALGGRSPLHF.